The 4 T cell receptor beta chains below all came from one sample that was sequenced in a study of blood T cells in healthy people across ages. PCR was performed a second time for roughly 7 to 12 cycles using a sample-barcoded 5' primer and a J-beta primer mix. TCRdb reanalysed the 5' RACE reads using MiXCR and keeps one entry per CDR3 protein. This table holds approximately 900,000 distinct CDR3 sequences, roughly 28% found once. Separately, the same data were catalogued under a study of T cells of mothers and their children.

The specimen sequenced was blood. These receptors came from a woman between 40 and 55 years old in good health.

As regards this clonotype: A read error is possible here, since a much larger clone lies one base away. The rearrangement uses TRBV4-2 and TRBJ2-3; 8 bases agree with TRBD2. The CDR3 is made up of 16 amino acids. Germline-derived CDR1 and CDR2 are LGHNA and YNFKEQ. Germline trimming cut 0 bases from V and 2 bases from J; bases unmatched to any gene: 4. The CDR3 coding sequence is TGTGCCAGCAGCCAAGATACAGCGGGGGACACAGATACGCAGTATTTT. This codes for CASSQDTAGDTDTQYF.

The chain combines TRBV4-1 with TRBJ1-5; D gene ambiguous. The length of the CDR3 is 17 residues. The germline CDR1 and CDR2 sequences are MGHRA and YSYEKL. Trimming cost V 2 bases and J 2 bases, with 16 bases left between them. CDR3 sequence reads: CASSQYDTNRGNQPQHF. Written as DNA, the CDR3 is TGCGCCAGCAGCCAATATGACACGAACCGGGGCAATCAGCCCCAGCATTTT.

In its sample, this clonotype was seen many times. The V call is TRBV7-9, the J call TRBJ2-1; 7 bases fit TRBD2. From germline, CDR1 is SEHNR and CDR2 FQNEAQ (reference sequence). The ends lost 5 bases at V and 0 bases at J; junction bases unmatched: 7. The CDR3 has 16 residues. The DNA for the CDR3 is TGTGCCAGCAGCCAACTAGCGTCTAGCTCCTACAATGAGCAGTTCTTC. Amino acid sequence: CASSQLASSSYNEQFF.

This clonotype was counted between two and nine times. The rearrangement uses TRBV7-6 and TRBJ2-2; 10 bases are a match to TRBD2. Germline V CDR1 and CDR2: SGHVS, FNYEAQ. The CDR3 extends over 15 amino acids. The junction had 4 bases not matched to a gene; V was cut back by 6 bases and J by 3 bases. CDR3 bases: TGTGCCAGCAGAATTAGCGGGGGGTACACCGGGGAGCTGTTTTTT. Protein product: CASRISGGYTGELFF.